This T cell receptor (beta chain) was found in a study of T cell responses to AZD1222 COVID-19 vaccine. Whole-study findings and limits: Only a handful of AZD1222 recipients, roughly 6 in all, had baseline seropositivity. Of spike-specific TCRs, nearly half reportedly target regions left unmutated in variants.

Concerning this clone: The target antigen is unknown.

Produced via immunoSEQ multiplex PCR; TCRdb's table is partial and in-frame only. This sample yields around 150,000 clones, of which approximately 88% are seen a single time; 4.1% belongs to the top ten. J lost 5 bases, V lost 1 base, and 7 bases had no gene match. This CDR3 has 16 residues. Germline assignment: CDR1 SGHRS and CDR2 YFSETQ. The chain is built from TRBV5-1 and TRBJ2-1, with 9 nucleotides matching TRBD1. The receptor was derived from an adult in good health. The material sequenced was peripheral blood, taken on day 0 of AZD1222 vaccination. CDR3 nucleotide sequence: TGCGCCAGCAGCTTGCTTGGGACAGGGTTGAACAATGAGCAGTTCTTC. Translation: CASSLLGTGLNNEQFF.